These T cell receptor beta chains were read from a single sample in a study of T-cell memory formation after mild COVID-19. TCRdb recomputed calls from the 5' RACE reads with MiXCR, one row per CDR3 protein. The table lists approximately 210,000 distinct CDR3 sequences, more than 25% of them singletons, with 10% to 12% in the top ten. Sequenced: PBMCs or a T cell subset sorted from them (not recorded which). These TCRs come from an adult woman who had mild COVID-19 (a few samples of this study predate the infection). Cell type and time point are not known. The conserved cysteine and the conserved F or W are not part of the CDR3 here. Each record gives: V gene, CDR3 protein.

v_gene: TRBV30; CDR3aa: AWRNWARGSPLH
v_gene: TRBV7-2; CDR3aa: ASGTFETQY
v_gene: TRBV3-1; CDR3aa: ASSQEALSGNTIY
v_gene: TRBV6-2/TRBV6-3; CDR3aa: ASTGTNTEAF
v_gene: TRBV7-9; CDR3aa: ASSAPPNEQF
v_gene: TRBV5-5; CDR3aa: ASSSQGTEAF
v_gene: TRBV7-9; CDR3aa: ASSLDLAGGVF
v_gene: TRBV12-3/TRBV12-4; CDR3aa: ASSLTGGRNTEAF
v_gene: TRBV4-1; CDR3aa: ASSLGDGQGIGEKLF
v_gene: TRBV3-1; CDR3aa: ASSPGTSGRDEQY
v_gene: TRBV9; CDR3aa: ASSAAGTGNTEAF
v_gene: TRBV12-3/TRBV12-4; CDR3aa: ASSPDASGYNEQF
v_gene: TRBV4-3; CDR3aa: ASSRGTSDYNEQF
v_gene: TRBV12-3/TRBV12-4; CDR3aa: ASSSSPGTGY
v_gene: TRBV30; CDR3aa: AWSLANNSPLH
v_gene: TRBV5-1; CDR3aa: ASRPGTSGETQY
v_gene: TRBV29-1; CDR3aa: SVVETDSYEQY
v_gene: TRBV27; CDR3aa: ASSPLGQGAATIY
v_gene: TRBV21-1; CDR3aa: ASTLRDREKADTQY
v_gene: TRBV25-1; CDR3aa: ASSEGLGYEQY
v_gene: TRBV6-5; CDR3aa: ASSPTGTGSSGQY
v_gene: TRBV19; CDR3aa: ASSSRRGRASYEQY
v_gene: TRBV12-3/TRBV12-4; CDR3aa: ASSFGTGGADGVYT
v_gene: TRBV30; CDR3aa: AWSSLRGPNNEKLF
v_gene: TRBV4-2; CDR3aa: ASSQKEGTGAHEQY
v_gene: TRBV30; CDR3aa: AWRGTSGGYNEQF
v_gene: TRBV20-1; CDR3aa: SAHSQKRIDTQY
v_gene: TRBV2; CDR3aa: ASSVYLAGGTQF
v_gene: TRBV7-8; CDR3aa: ASSPATDRGRGKLF
v_gene: TRBV5-4; CDR3aa: ASSLSGIMNTEAF
v_gene: TRBV6-5; CDR3aa: ASSYTPGGDGVNTEAF
v_gene: TRBV7-8; CDR3aa: ASSLAGGMQY
v_gene: TRBV7-9; CDR3aa: ASSPGGKQETQY
v_gene: TRBV3-1; CDR3aa: ASSQRQGTYEQY
v_gene: TRBV20-1; CDR3aa: SASGSPRYEQF
v_gene: TRBV9; CDR3aa: ASSVDGTRTDTQY
v_gene: TRBV12-3/TRBV12-4; CDR3aa: ASRLTSGRAYEQY
v_gene: TRBV18; CDR3aa: ASSPFGGAEETQY
v_gene: TRBV9; CDR3aa: ASSPTEGRGGSGYT
v_gene: TRBV4-1; CDR3aa: ASSPWSQTMGGELF
v_gene: TRBV7-7; CDR3aa: ASSPALQNTGELF
v_gene: TRBV5-1; CDR3aa: ASSFVLAGDHEQF
v_gene: TRBV7-9; CDR3aa: ASSSGTGVLTSYNEQF
v_gene: TRBV12-3/TRBV12-4; CDR3aa: ASSPGRQGVTYEQY
v_gene: TRBV18; CDR3aa: ASSPAAPGTDEQY
v_gene: TRBV30; CDR3aa: AFGQEETQY
v_gene: TRBV12-3/TRBV12-4; CDR3aa: ASSGAGRGGFSFEQY